This T cell receptor beta chain is drawn from a study of shared clonotypes between healthy human individuals. CD45RO-negative, CCR7-positively selected cells formed the naive CD8 fraction, excluding terminally differentiated effector memory CD45RA+ cells. As regards this clone: Its antigen is unidentified.

Study-level points and caveats: Estimated clonotype richness was generally higher in naive than memory subsets. The donor pool, a small one, limited the genetic and exposure-history diversity represented.

Original analysis: Quality scores were absent from the junction-only immunoSEQ sequences, so filtering differed. The protocol was immunoSEQ multiplex PCR, while the TCRdb copy is restricted to in-frame clones and leaves out a portion. The V and J calls and clone size were taken over from that table, and D and trimming were inferred from the DNA. The sample records approximately 600,000 clones, around 95% being singletons. The germline V gene has CDR1 SGHDN and CDR2 FVKESK. The CDR3 totals 17 residues. J was trimmed by 2 bases and V by 1 base; bases with no gene match: 9. The chain has TRBV14 and TRBJ2-3; 7 nucleotides align to TRBD1. Source material: naive CD8+ T cells sorted from blood. The sequence derives from a woman aged 30 to 39 in good health. CDR3 sequence: CASSQAEGAYLTDTQYF. CDR3 DNA: TGTGCCAGCAGCCAAGCAGAGGGGGCGTATCTCACAGATACGCAGTATTTT.